One and the same sample provided the 5 T cell receptor beta chains below, sequenced in a study of cytotoxic CD8 clonotypes in ibrutinib-treated CLL. TCRdb's copy holds only in-frame clones and misses some; the assay was immunoSEQ multiplex PCR. Seen here are 24,000 or so clones, roughly 70% observed once, and the top ten hold under 50%. Sequenced here: PBMCs, sampled after 12 months of ibrutinib treatment. The receptors originated from a human donor with chronic lymphocytic leukemia.

At least ten counts were recorded for this clone. The junction does not match germline at one end; this may be a read error. The genes are TRBV6-4 and TRBJ1-2; D gene ambiguous. The CDR3 runs to 16 residues. Per germline, CDR1 MRHNA and CDR2 SNTAGT. This chain's CDR3 is CASSYSTGIGSYGYTF. The DNA of the CDR3 is TGTGCCAGCAGTTACTCCACCGGGATAGGCAGTTATGGCTACACCTTC.

V and J are TRBV27 and TRBJ2-1; perhaps TRBD1 as D (5 bases). The germline CDR1 and CDR2 sequences are MNHEY and SMNVEV (reference sequence). Trimming left V 10 bases short and J 0 bases short, with 13 bases between. The CDR3 loop spans 14 amino acids. The CDR3 spells CATNDRSSYNEQFF. CDR3 coding DNA: TGTGCCACCAACGACAGAAGCTCCTACAATGAGCAGTTCTTC.

The chain uses TRBV4-1 and TRBJ1-4, with D unclear. The CDR3 spans 14 residues. With 0 bases removed from V and 8 bases from J, the gap between germline ends came to 10 bases. From germline, CDR1 is MGHRA and CDR2 YSYEKL. This CDR3 reads CASSQDLLREKLFF. CDR3 DNA: TGCGCCAGCAGCCAAGATCTTTTACGGGAAAAACTGTTTTTT.

The V call is TRBV6-4, the J call TRBJ1-1; no firm D call. Germline V CDR1 and CDR2: MRHNA, SNTAGT. The CDR3 loop spans 13 amino acids. Trimming took 4 bases from V and 1 from J, leaving 7 bases between them. The DNA for the CDR3 is TGTGCCAGCAGTGCAGAGGGGAACACTGAAGCTTTCTTT. Translation: CASSAEGNTEAFF.

The chain uses TRBV27 and TRBJ1-2; the match to TRBD1 covers 7 bases. Germline V gene lookup returns CDR1 MNHEY and CDR2 SMNVEV (reference sequence). CDR3 size: 18 residues. V was clipped by 3 bases and J by 2 bases; unmatched bases: 15. The CDR3 DNA is TGTGCCAGCAGTTTCTTCCCCCTGGTGGCAGGGGGGAACTATGGCTACACCTTC. As protein: CASSFFPLVAGGNYGYTF.